This TCR beta chain was captured in a study of T cells after yellow fever vaccination. Deletions cut 5 bases from V and 2 bases from J, with 13 bases between. CDR3 size: 14 residues. CDR1 KGHSH and CDR2 LQKENI come from the germline V gene. This clonotype has only a few counts. Its antigen is unknown. Findings and caveats of the study: The study re-detected most primary-vaccination clones after the booster (around 96% CD4, roughly 85% CD8).

A single record per CDR3 protein comes from TCRdb applying MiXCR to the 5' RACE reads. The table records 450,000 to 650,000 distinct CDR3 sequences, around an eighth of them present only once. The J gene is TRBJ2-7, the V gene TRBV18; D might be TRBD2 (6 bases). The sequencing here drew on PBMCs, taken on the day of the yellow fever booster vaccination. The receptor comes from a man aged 25-40 years who received the YFV17D yellow fever vaccine. The CDR3 DNA reads TGTGCCAGCTCATTAGGGACTGCCCCCTACGAGCAGTACTTC. Amino acids: CASSLGTAPYEQYF.